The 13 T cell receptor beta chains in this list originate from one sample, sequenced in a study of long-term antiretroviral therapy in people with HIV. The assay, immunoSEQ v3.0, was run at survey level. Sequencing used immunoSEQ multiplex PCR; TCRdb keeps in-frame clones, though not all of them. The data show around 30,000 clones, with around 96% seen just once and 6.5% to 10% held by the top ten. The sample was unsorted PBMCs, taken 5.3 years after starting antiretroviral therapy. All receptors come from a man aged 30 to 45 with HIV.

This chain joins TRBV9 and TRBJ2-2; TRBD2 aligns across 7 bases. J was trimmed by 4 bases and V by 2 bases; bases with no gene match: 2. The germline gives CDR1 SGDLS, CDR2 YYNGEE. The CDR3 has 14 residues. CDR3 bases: TGTGCCAGCAGCGTGGAGCGGGGCACCGGGGAGCTGTTTTTT. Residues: CASSVERGTGELFF.

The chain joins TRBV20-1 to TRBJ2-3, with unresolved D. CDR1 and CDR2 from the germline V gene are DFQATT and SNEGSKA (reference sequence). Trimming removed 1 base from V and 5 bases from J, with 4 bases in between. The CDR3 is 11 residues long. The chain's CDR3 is CSARAGDTQYF. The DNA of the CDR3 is TGCAGTGCTAGAGCCGGAGATACGCAGTATTTT.

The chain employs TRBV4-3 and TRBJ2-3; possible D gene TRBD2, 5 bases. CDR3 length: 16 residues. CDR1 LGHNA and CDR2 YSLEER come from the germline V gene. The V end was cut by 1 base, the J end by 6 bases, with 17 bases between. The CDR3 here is CASSQGTLRFRDTQYF. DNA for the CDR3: TGCGCCAGCAGCCAAGGGACTCTCAGGTTCCGGGATACGCAGTATTTT.

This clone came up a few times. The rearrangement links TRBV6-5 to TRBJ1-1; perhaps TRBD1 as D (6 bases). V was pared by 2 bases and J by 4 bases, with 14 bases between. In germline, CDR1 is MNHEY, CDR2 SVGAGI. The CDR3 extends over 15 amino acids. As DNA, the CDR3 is TGTGCCAGCAGTTACGATACAACAGGGACCACTGAAGCTTTCTTT. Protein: CASSYDTTGTTEAFF.

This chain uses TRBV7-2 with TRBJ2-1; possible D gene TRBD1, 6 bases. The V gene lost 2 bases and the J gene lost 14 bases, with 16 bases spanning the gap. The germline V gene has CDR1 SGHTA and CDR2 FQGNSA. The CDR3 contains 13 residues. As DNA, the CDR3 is TGTGCCAGCAGCTTAAGCTCGGACAGTCTTGAGTTCTTC. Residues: CASSLSSDSLEFF. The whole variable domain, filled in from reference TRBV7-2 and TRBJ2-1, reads GAGVSQSPSNKVTEKGKDVELRCDPISGHTALYWYRQSLGQGLEFLIYFQGNSAPDKSGLPSDRFSAERTGGSVSTLTIQRTQQEDSAVYLCASSLSSDSLEFFGPGTRLTVL.

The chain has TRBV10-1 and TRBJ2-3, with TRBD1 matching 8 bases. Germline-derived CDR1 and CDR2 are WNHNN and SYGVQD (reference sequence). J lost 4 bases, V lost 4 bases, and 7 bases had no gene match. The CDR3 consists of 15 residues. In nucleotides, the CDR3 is TGCGCCAGCAGTGTTGGCCCACAGGGGGCAGATACGCAGTATTTT. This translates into CASSVGPQGADTQYF.

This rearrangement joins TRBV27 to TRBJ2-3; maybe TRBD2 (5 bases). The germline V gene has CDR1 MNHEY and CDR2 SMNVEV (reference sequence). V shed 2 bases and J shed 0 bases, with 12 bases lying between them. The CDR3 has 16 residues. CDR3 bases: TGTGCCAGCAGTTTAGTGTTCGGGGTCAGCACAGATACGCAGTATTTT. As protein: CASSLVFGVSTDTQYF.

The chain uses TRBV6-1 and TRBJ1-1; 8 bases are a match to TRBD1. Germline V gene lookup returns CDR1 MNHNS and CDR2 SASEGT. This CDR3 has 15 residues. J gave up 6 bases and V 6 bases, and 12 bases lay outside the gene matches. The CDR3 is CASSIQITGGAEAFF. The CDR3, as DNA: TGTGCCAGCAGCATCCAGATAACAGGGGGAGCTGAAGCTTTCTTT.

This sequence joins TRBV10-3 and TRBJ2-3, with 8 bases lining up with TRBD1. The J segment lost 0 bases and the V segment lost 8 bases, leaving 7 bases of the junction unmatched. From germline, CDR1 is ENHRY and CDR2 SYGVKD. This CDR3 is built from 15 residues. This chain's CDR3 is CAIASGTGSTDTQYF. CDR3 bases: TGTGCCATCGCCTCCGGGACAGGCAGCACAGATACGCAGTATTTT.

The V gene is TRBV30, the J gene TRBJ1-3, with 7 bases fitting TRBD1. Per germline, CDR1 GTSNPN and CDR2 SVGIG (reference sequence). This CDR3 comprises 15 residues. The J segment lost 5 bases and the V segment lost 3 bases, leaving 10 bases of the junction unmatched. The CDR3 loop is CAWRNTGAQRNTIYF. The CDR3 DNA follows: TGTGCCTGGAGGAATACAGGGGCTCAAAGAAACACCATATATTTT.

The CDR3 sequence is CASSQGRRRVEYEQYF. In nucleotides, the CDR3 is TGTGCCAGCAGCCAAGGGAGGAGGAGGGTGGAGTACGAGCAGTACTTC. This chain links TRBV14 with TRBJ2-7; tentatively, D is TRBD2 (6 bases). The ends were cut back, 1 base at V and 4 bases at J, with 17 bases in the middle. Germline-derived CDR1 and CDR2 are SGHDN and FVKESK. CDR3 size: 16 residues.

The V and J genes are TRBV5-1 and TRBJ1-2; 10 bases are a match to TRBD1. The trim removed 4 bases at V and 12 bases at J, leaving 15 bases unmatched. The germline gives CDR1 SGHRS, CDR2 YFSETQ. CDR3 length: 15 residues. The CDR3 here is CASSLIPGQGRRDTF. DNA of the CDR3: TGCGCCAGCAGCCTCATTCCGGGACAGGGGAGGCGTGACACCTTC.

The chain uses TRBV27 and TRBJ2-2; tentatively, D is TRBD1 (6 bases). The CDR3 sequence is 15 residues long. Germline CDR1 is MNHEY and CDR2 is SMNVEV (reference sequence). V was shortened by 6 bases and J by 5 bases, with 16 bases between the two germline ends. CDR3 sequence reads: CASRQQGRETGELFF. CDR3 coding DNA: TGTGCCAGCAGACAACAGGGTAGGGAAACCGGGGAGCTGTTTTTT.